The 3 T cell receptor beta chains below all came from one sample that was sequenced in a study of beta chain features in type 1 diabetes. All of the isolated RNA was reverse transcribed, so expressed TCRB transcripts were sequenced. Measured with immunoSEQ multiplex PCR; TCRdb has only the in-frame clones, and not every one. This table holds approximately 90,000 clones, around a third found once. Sequenced input: stem cell memory CD4+ T cells from blood. The origin of the receptors is a woman under 30 in good health.

The V call is TRBV12-5, the J call TRBJ2-4, with a tentative D call TRBD1 (5 bases). Germline V gives CDR1 LGHNT, CDR2 FRNRAP. The CDR3 loop spans 14 amino acids. Trimming left V 4 bases short and J 1 base short, with 8 bases between. This chain's CDR3 is CASGSAGAKNIQYF. CDR3 sequence (DNA): TGTGCTAGTGGTTCGGCAGGGGCCAAAAACATTCAGTACTTC.

This clone was found a few times. The chain joins TRBV2 to TRBJ2-3; D may be TRBD1 (6 bases). Germline values: CDR1 SNHLY, CDR2 FYNNEI. The CDR3 runs 12 residues. V was pared by 5 bases and J by 7 bases, with 10 bases between. Written as DNA, the CDR3 is TGTGCCAGCAGTCGTCAGGGGAATACGCAGTATTTT. It yields the protein CASSRQGNTQYF.

This chain links TRBV5-6 with TRBJ2-3; 7 nucleotides agree with TRBD2. This CDR3 contains 14 residues. The J segment lost 4 bases and the V segment lost 1 base, leaving 3 bases of the junction unmatched. The germline CDR1 and CDR2 sequences are SGHDT and YYEEEE. The CDR3 here is CASSLSRGADTQYF. CDR3 DNA sequence: TGTGCCAGCAGCTTGTCACGGGGGGCAGATACGCAGTATTTT.